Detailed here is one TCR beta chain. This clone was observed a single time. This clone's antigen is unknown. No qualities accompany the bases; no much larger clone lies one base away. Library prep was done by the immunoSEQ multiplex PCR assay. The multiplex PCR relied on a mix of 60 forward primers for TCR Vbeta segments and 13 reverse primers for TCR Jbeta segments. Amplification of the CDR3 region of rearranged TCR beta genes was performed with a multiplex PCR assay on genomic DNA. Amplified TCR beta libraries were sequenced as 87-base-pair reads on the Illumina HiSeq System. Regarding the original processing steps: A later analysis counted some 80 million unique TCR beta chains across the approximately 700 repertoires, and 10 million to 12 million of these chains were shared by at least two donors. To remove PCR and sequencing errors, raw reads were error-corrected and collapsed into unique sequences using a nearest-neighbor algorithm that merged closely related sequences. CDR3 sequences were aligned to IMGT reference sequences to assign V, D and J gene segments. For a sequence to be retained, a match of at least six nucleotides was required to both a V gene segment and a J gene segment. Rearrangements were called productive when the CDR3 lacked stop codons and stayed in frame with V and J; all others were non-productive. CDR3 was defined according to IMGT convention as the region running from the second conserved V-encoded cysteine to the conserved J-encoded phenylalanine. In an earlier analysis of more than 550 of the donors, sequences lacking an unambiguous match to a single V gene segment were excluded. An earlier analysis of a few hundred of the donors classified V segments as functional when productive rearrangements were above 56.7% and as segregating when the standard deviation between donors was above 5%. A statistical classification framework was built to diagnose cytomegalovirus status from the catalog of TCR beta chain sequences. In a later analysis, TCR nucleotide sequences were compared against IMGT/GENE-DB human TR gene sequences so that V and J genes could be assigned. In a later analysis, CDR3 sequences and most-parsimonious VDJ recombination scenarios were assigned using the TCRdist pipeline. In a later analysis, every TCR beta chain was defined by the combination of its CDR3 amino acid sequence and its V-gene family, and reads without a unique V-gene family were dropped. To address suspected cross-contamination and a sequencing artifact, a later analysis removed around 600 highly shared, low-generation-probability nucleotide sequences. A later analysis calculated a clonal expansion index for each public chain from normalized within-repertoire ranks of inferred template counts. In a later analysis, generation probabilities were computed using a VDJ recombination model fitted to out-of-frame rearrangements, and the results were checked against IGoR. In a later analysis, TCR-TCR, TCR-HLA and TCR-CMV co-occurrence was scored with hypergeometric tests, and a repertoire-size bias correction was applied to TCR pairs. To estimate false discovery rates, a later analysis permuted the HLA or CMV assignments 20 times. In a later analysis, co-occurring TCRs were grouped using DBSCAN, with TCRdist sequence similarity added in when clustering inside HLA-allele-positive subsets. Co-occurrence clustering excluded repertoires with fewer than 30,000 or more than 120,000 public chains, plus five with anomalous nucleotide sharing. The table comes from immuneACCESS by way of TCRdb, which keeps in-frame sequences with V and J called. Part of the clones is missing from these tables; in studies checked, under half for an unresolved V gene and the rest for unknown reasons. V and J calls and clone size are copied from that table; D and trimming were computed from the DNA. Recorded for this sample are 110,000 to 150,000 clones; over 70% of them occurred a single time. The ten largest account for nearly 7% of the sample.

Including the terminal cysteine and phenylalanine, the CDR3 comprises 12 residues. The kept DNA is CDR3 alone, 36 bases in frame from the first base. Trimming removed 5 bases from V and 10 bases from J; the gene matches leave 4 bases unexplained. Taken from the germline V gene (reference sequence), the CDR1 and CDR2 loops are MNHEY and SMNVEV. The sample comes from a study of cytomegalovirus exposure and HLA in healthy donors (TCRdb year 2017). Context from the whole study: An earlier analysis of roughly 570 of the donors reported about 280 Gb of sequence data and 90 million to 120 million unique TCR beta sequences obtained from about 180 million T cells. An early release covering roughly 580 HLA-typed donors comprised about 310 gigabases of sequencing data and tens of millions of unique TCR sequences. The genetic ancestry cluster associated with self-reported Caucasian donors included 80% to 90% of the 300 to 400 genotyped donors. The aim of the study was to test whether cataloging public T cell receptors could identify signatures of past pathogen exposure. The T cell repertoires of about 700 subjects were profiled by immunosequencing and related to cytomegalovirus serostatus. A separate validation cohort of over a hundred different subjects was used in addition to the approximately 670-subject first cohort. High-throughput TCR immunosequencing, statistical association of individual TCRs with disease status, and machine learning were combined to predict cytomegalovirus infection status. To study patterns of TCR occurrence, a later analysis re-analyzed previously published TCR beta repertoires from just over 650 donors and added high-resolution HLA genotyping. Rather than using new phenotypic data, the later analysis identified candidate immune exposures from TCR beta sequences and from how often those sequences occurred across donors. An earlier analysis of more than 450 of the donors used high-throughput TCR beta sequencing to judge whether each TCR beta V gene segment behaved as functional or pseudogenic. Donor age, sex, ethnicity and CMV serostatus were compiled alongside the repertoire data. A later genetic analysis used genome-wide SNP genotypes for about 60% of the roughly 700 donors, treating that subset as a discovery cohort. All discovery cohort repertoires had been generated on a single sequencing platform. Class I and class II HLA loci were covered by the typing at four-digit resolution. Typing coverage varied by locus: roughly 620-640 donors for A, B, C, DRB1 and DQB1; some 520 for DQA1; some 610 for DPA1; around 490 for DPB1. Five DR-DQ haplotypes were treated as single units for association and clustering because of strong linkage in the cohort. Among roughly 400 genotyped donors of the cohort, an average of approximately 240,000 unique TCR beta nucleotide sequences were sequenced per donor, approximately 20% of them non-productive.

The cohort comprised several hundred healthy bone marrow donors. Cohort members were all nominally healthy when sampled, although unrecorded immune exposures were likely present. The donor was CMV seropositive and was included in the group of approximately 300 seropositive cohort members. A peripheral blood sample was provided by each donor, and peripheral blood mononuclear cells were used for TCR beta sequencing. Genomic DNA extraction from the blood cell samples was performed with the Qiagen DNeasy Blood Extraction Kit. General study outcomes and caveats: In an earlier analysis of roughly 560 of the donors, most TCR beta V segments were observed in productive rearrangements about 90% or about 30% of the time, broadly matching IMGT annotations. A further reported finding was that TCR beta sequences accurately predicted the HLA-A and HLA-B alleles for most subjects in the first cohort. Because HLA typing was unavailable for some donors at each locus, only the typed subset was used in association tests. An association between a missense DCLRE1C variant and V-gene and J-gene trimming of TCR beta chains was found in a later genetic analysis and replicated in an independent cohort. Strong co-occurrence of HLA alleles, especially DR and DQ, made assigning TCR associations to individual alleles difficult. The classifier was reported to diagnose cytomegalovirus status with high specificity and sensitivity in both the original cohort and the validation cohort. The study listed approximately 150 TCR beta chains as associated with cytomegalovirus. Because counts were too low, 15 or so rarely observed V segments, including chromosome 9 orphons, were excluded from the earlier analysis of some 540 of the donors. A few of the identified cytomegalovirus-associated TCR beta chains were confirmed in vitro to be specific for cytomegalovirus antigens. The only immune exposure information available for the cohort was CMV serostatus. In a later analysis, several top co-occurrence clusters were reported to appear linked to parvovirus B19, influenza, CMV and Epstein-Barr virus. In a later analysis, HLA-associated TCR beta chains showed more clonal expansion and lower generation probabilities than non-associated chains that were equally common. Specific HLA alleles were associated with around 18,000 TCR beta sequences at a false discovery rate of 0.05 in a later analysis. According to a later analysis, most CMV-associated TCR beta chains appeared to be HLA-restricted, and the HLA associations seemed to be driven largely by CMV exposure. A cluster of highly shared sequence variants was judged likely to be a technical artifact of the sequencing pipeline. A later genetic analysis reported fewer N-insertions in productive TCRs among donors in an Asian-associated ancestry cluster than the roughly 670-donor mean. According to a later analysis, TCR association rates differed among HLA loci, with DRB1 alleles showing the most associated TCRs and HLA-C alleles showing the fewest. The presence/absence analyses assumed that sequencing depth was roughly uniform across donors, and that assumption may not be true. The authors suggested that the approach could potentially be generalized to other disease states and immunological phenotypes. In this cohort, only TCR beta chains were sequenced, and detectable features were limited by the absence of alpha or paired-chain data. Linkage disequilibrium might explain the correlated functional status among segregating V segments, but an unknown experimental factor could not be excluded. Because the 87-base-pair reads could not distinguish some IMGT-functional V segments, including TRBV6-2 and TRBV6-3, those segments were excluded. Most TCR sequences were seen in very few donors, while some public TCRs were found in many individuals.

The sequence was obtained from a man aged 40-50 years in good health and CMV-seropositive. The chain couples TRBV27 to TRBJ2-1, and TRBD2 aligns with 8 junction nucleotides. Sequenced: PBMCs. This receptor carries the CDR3 CASSRAGDEQFF. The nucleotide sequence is TGTGCCAGCAGTCGAGCGGGAGACGAGCAGTTCTTC.